This TCR beta chain was profiled in a study of T cell changes during pregnancy in multiple sclerosis (dated by TCRdb to 2018 to 2020). About the full investigation: The study examined how the T cell repertoire changed over the course of pregnancy in women with multiple sclerosis.

Libraries were constructed by the immunoSEQ multiplex PCR assay. TCRdb took this table from immuneACCESS and kept in-frame rearrangements with V and J called. Such tables lack part of the clones; where checked against another copy, unresolved V genes explain under half of the gap, and the rest is unexplained. The table for this sample lists over 45,000 clones; 80% to 90% of them were counted only once. The ten largest clones capture roughly 1.2% of the sample. Details on this clone: It has no known antigen specificity. No per-base quality is available; no much larger clone lies one base away.

V and J lose 0 bases and 7 bases, and a span of 12 bases separates them. The CDR3 has 15 amino acids, counting the end cysteine and phenylalanine. The sequence is cut down to CDR3 DNA, 45 bases in frame from base 1. Sequences MNHEY (CDR1) and SMNVEV (CDR2) are obtained from the germline V gene (reference sequence). The input for sequencing was CD4+ T cells from peripheral blood mononuclear cells, taken in the second trimester of pregnancy. The chain joins TRBV27 to TRBJ2-2; the D gene is perhaps TRBD2, from 6 matching bases. The receptor comes from a female donor with multiple sclerosis, enrolled in a pregnancy study. This receptor has the CDR3 CASSLSRGSNGELFF. The nucleotides read TGTGCCAGCAGTTTATCGCGGGGAAGTAACGGGGAGCTGTTTTTT.